The 10 T cell receptor beta chains below come from one sample, sequenced in a study of shared clonotypes between healthy human individuals. The repertoire was sequenced with immunoSEQ multiplex PCR; TCRdb's copy has only in-frame clones and lacks some. The sample consists of about 2.4 million clones, about 92% of them appearing once. Sequenced: naive CD4+ T cells sorted from blood. The sample's subset: CD45RA+ positively selected. Receptor source: a man aged 18 to 30 in good health.

The chain couples TRBV18 to TRBJ1-1; D unresolved. The CDR3 sequence is 12 residues long. The germline V gene has CDR1 KGHSH and CDR2 LQKENI. Trimming removed 6 bases from V and 8 bases from J, with 13 bases in between. CDR3 bases: TGTGCCAGCTCCCCCCGGGTGGCGGAAGCTTTCTTT. Residues: CASSPRVAEAFF. The variable domain in full, completed from reference TRBV18 and TRBJ1-1, reads NAGVMQNPRHLVRRRGQEARLRCSPMKGHSHVYWYRQLPEEGLKFMVYLQKENIIDESGMPKERFSAEFPKEGPSILRIQQVVRGDSAAYFCASSPRVAEAFFGQGTRLTVV.

This sequence joins TRBV9 and TRBJ2-1; D unresolved. With 6 bases removed from V and 6 bases from J, the gap between germline ends came to 13 bases. Germline values: CDR1 SGDLS, CDR2 YYNGEE. The CDR3 runs 13 residues. Here the CDR3 DNA reads TGTGCCAGCACCCCACTCGGTCCCAATGAGCAGTTCTTC. This codes for CASTPLGPNEQFF.

This clone was picked up a small number of times. This chain links TRBV27 with TRBJ2-1; either TRBD1 or TRBD2 may fit D (5 bases each). V lost 0 bases and J 7 bases, leaving 13 bases between the germline ends. Germline lookup yields CDR1 MNHEY and CDR2 SMNVEV (reference sequence). This CDR3 has 15 residues. In nucleotides, the CDR3 is TGTGCCAGCAGTTTATCGGCAGGGAGTTGGAATGAGCAGTTCTTC. The encoded protein is CASSLSAGSWNEQFF.

This clone was observed once. This chain links TRBV4-1 with TRBJ2-2; D ambiguous. V was clipped by 2 bases and J by 6 bases, with 4 bases between them. The CDR3 contains 12 residues. From germline, CDR1 is MGHRA and CDR2 YSYEKL. CDR3 sequence: CASSQRAGELFF. The CDR3 coding sequence is TGCGCCAGCAGCCAACGGGCCGGGGAGCTGTTTTTT.

This clone has just one count. The chain is built from TRBV19 and TRBJ1-3; TRBD1 might be the D (6 bases). The CDR3 has 17 residues. V lost 3 bases and J 0 bases, leaving 15 bases between the germline ends. The germline CDR1 and CDR2 sequences are LNHDA and SQIVND (reference sequence). The CDR3, as DNA: TGTGCCAGTAGTATTTCCGACAGGCTGCTCTCTGGAAACACCATATATTTT. Protein: CASSISDRLLSGNTIYF.

This chain links TRBV29-1 with TRBJ2-5; 8 bases are shared with TRBD1. The ends lost 7 bases at V and 2 bases at J; junction bases unmatched: 6. CDR3 size: 13 residues. In germline, CDR1 is SQVTM, CDR2 ANQGSEA. The CDR3 reads CSGDRGGQETQYF. In DNA, the CDR3 is TGCAGCGGCGACAGGGGCGGTCAAGAGACCCAGTACTTC.

The rearrangement uses TRBV7-2 and TRBJ2-3, with 10 positions matching TRBD2. In germline, CDR1 is SGHTA, CDR2 FQGNSA. The CDR3 spans 17 residues. Trimming took 1 base from V and 2 from J; bases not matched to a gene: 6. This CDR3 reads CASSLVPAGGPTDTQYF. The CDR3, as DNA: TGTGCCAGCAGCTTAGTGCCAGCGGGAGGGCCCACAGATACGCAGTATTTT.

The V and J genes are TRBV28 and TRBJ1-2, with D uncertain. This CDR3 is 14 amino acids long. Trimming shortened V by 6 bases and J by 4 bases, and 15 bases separated the two germline ends. Germline lookup yields CDR1 MDHEN and CDR2 SYDVKM. The CDR3 reads CASSPTSGGYGYTF. The CDR3 bases are TGTGCCAGCAGCCCAACATCGGGAGGCTATGGCTACACCTTC.

This sequence joins TRBV30 and TRBJ1-5; D is possibly TRBD1 (6 bases). The V end was cut by 4 bases, the J end by 4 bases, with 14 bases between. Germline V lookup: CDR1 GTSNPN, CDR2 SVGIG (reference sequence). There are 14 residues in the CDR3. The CDR3 DNA sequence: TGTGCCTGGACCCAGGACAGCGGGAATCAGCCCCAGCATTTT. Encoded protein: CAWTQDSGNQPQHF.

The chain employs TRBV30 and TRBJ1-1; D remains ambiguous. Per germline, CDR1 GTSNPN and CDR2 SVGIG (reference sequence). With 0 bases removed from V and 1 base from J, the gap between germline ends came to 12 bases. The length of the CDR3 is 15 residues. CDR3 DNA: TGTGCCTGGAGTGTTGGAAATTTCCCGAACACTGAAGCTTTCTTT. Translation: CAWSVGNFPNTEAFF.